This entry lists 16 T cell receptor beta chains sequenced from one sample in a study of pediatric ulcerative colitis (dated by TCRdb to the late 2010s). The protocol used for the library was the immunoSEQ multiplex PCR assay. TCRdb retrieved this table from immuneACCESS and kept in-frame rearrangements only. Not all clones are present; in checked studies, unresolved V genes account for under half, and no reason is known for the remainder. A total of 30,000 to 45,000 clones appear in this sample, around four fifths of them only once. Roughly 25% of the sample is taken by the ten largest. The material sequenced was blood. The source is a girl aged 10-17 years with moderate ulcerative colitis.

The chain carries TRBV19 and TRBJ2-7; 8 bases align to TRBD1. CDR1 is LNHDA and CDR2 is SQIVND in the germline V gene (reference sequence). There are 15 residues in the CDR3. V dropped 3 bases and J dropped 0; count of bases not matched to a gene: 4. The CDR3 nucleotides are TGTGCCAGTAGTATTACCGGGACAGGCTCCTACGAGCAGTACTTC. Translating it yields CASSITGTGSYEQYF.

The rearrangement uses TRBV18 and TRBJ2-1; 9 nucleotides line up with TRBD2. The CDR3 extends over 16 amino acids. CDR1 and CDR2 from the germline V gene are KGHSH and LQKENI. Trimming removed 6 bases from V and 3 bases from J; junction bases left unmatched: 9. The CDR3 is CASSPISGRFYNEQFF. Here the CDR3 DNA reads TGTGCCAGCTCCCCAATTAGCGGGAGATTCTACAATGAGCAGTTCTTC.

A few counts support this clone. The chain is built from TRBV5-4 and TRBJ1-2; D remains ambiguous. V lost 0 bases and J 3 bases, leaving 0 bases between the germline ends. This CDR3 is 11 amino acids long. Looked up from germline, CDR1 is SGHNT and CDR2 is YYREEE (reference sequence). This chain's CDR3 is CASSLDYGYTF. The CDR3 DNA reads TGTGCCAGCAGCTTGGACTATGGCTACACCTTC.

The V gene is TRBV5-1, the J gene TRBJ1-5; TRBD1 might be the D (5 bases). The germline V gene has CDR1 SGHRS and CDR2 YFSETQ. Trimming shortened V by 0 bases and J by 0 bases, and 7 bases separated the two germline ends. This CDR3 has 15 residues. This chain's CDR3 is CASSLEGPSNQPQHF. The CDR3 nucleotides are TGCGCCAGCAGCTTGGAGGGGCCTAGCAATCAGCCCCAGCATTTT.

This sequence joins TRBV7-2 and TRBJ2-7; D is possibly TRBD1 (5 bases). Per the germline V gene, CDR1 is SGHTA and CDR2 is FQGNSA. The CDR3 spans 14 residues. The germline V and J ends were trimmed by 4 bases and 4 bases, with 14 bases remaining between them. Here the CDR3 DNA reads TGTGCCAGCAGCTCGAGCCCAGGGCCATACGAGCAGTACTTC. Amino acids: CASSSSPGPYEQYF.

The J gene is TRBJ1-5, the V gene TRBV6-4; D uncertain. CDR3 length: 19 amino acids. Germline-derived CDR1 and CDR2 are MRHNA and SNTAGT. V was shortened by 2 bases and J by 2 bases, with 22 bases between the two germline ends. The CDR3 region is CASSDDFRTERVGNQPQHF. The CDR3 nucleotides read TGTGCCAGCAGTGACGATTTCCGGACGGAGCGAGTAGGCAATCAGCCCCAGCATTTT.

This chain uses TRBV28 with TRBJ2-7, with TRBD1 as a possible D gene (5 bases). The CDR3 is 15 residues long. Per the germline V gene, CDR1 is MDHEN and CDR2 is SYDVKM. The V gene lost 6 bases and the J gene lost 2 bases, with 17 bases spanning the gap. This chain's CDR3 is CASSRSDSTAYEQYF. Written as DNA, the CDR3 is TGTGCCAGCAGCCGGTCGGATTCGACAGCCTACGAGCAGTACTTC.

The chain has TRBV28 and TRBJ2-7; D is possibly TRBD2 (7 bases). CDR1 and CDR2 from the germline V gene are MDHEN and SYDVKM. V was trimmed by 6 bases and J by 2 bases, leaving 26 bases between them. The CDR3 is 18 residues long. The CDR3 sequence: CASSPSLGGVVRPYEQYF. In DNA form, the CDR3 reads TGTGCCAGCAGCCCGTCCCTAGGGGGGGTGGTTAGACCCTACGAGCAGTACTTC.

CDR3 sequence reads: CASSIGSGSVPDTQYF. The DNA of the CDR3 is TGTGCCAGTAGTATAGGTAGCGGGAGTGTCCCAGATACGCAGTATTTT. The chain joins TRBV19 to TRBJ2-3, with TRBD2 identical over 9 bases. V was pared by 1 base and J by 4 bases, with 6 bases of the junction left unmatched. This CDR3 region has 16 residues. Germline V gene sequence: CDR1 LNHDA, CDR2 SQIVND (reference sequence). The whole variable domain, filled in from reference TRBV19 and TRBJ2-3, reads DGGITQSPKYLFRKEGQNVTLSCEQNLNHDAMYWYRQDPGQGLRLIYYSQIVNDFQKGDIAEGYSVSREKKESFPLTVTSAQKNPTAFYLCASSIGSGSVPDTQYFGPGTRLTVL.

The chain uses TRBV14 and TRBJ1-2, with D unresolved. V was trimmed by 4 bases and J by 8 bases, leaving 20 bases between them. Per germline, CDR1 SGHDN and CDR2 FVKESK. The length of the CDR3 is 15 residues. Here the CDR3 DNA reads TGTGCCAGCAGCCCCTTTTTGGCACCTGGAGAGGGCTACACCTTC. It yields the protein CASSPFLAPGEGYTF.

The chain joins TRBV4-2 to TRBJ2-7; D is ambiguous. The CDR3 has 14 residues. The V end was cut by 0 bases, the J end by 3 bases, with 9 bases between. Germline CDR1 and CDR2: LGHNA and YNFKEQ. The CDR3 region has the DNA TGTGCCAGCAGCCAAGACCAAGAAGGCTACGAGCAGTACTTC. It codes for CASSQDQEGYEQYF.

J is TRBJ1-2 and V is TRBV6-6, with TRBD1 as a possible D gene (6 bases). Per germline, CDR1 MNHNY and CDR2 SVGAGI (reference sequence). The CDR3 is 14 residues long. Trimming removed 4 bases from V and 2 bases from J, with 11 bases in between. DNA for the CDR3: TGTGCCAGCAGTTCGCAGGGGAGGAACTATGGCTACACCTTC. Protein sequence: CASSSQGRNYGYTF.

The chain employs TRBV28 and TRBJ2-7; weak D call: TRBD1 (6 bases). The CDR3 consists of 13 residues. Germline CDR1 MDHEN, CDR2 SYDVKM. V was shortened by 11 bases and J by 5 bases, with 19 bases between the two germline ends. The CDR3 nucleotides read TGTGCCTCCCTGTGGCAGGGGAAGGACGAGCAGTACTTC. Amino acid sequence: CASLWQGKDEQYF.

The V call is TRBV29-1, the J call TRBJ1-1; D may be TRBD1 (6 bases). The CDR3 has 15 amino acids. Per the germline V gene, CDR1 is SQVTM and CDR2 is ANQGSEA. Trimming took off 2 bases at V and 0 bases at J, with 13 bases between the two ends. The CDR3 is CSVELQRGVNTEAFF. The CDR3 nucleotides read TGCAGCGTTGAACTTCAAAGGGGGGTGAACACTGAAGCTTTCTTT.

V is TRBV7-9 and J is TRBJ1-2; 8 nucleotides align to TRBD1. Germline CDR1 reads SEHNR; CDR2 reads FQNEAQ (reference sequence). After removal of 5 bases from V and 1 base from J, the junction contained 6 bases not matched to a gene. The CDR3 length is 15 residues. CDR3 loop: CASSPTTGVNYGYTF. The CDR3 region has the DNA TGTGCCAGCAGCCCAACGACAGGGGTTAACTATGGCTACACCTTC.

The chain has TRBV7-6 and TRBJ2-2, with 7 positions matching TRBD2. V dropped 3 bases and J dropped 0; count of bases not matched to a gene: 10. The CDR3 loop spans 18 amino acids. Germline values: CDR1 SGHVS, CDR2 FNYEAQ. CDR3 DNA: TGTGCCAGCAGCTTCAACATCCCTCGGGGGGCGAACACCGGGGAGCTGTTTTTT. It codes for CASSFNIPRGANTGELFF.